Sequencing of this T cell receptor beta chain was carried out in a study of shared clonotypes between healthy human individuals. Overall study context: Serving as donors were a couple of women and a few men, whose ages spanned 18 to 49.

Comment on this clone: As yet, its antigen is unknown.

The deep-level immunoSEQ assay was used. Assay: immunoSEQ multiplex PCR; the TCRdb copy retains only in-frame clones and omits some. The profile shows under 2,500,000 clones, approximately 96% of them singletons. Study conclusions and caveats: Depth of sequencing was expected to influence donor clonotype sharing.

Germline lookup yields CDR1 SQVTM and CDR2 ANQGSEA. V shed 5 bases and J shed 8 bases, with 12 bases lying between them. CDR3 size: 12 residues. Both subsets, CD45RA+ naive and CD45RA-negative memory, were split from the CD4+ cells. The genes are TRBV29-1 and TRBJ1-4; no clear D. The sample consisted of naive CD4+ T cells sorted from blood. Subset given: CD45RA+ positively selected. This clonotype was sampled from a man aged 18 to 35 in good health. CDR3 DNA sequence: TGCAGCGTTCTGGAGGGTAACGAAAAACTGTTTTTT. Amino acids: CSVLEGNEKLFF.